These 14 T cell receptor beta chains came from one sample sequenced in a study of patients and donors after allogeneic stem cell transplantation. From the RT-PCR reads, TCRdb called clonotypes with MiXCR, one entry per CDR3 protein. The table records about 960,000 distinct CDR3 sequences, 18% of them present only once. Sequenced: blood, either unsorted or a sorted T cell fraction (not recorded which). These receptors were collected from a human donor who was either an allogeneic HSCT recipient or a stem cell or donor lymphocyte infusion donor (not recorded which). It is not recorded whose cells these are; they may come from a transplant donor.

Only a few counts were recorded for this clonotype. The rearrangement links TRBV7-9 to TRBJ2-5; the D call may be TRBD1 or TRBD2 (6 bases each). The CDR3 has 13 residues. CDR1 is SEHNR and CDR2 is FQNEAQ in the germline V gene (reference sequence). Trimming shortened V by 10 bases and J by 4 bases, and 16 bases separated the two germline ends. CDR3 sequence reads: CATTYGGSETQYF. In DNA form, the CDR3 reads TGTGCCACGACCTACGGGGGCTCAGAGACCCAGTACTTC.

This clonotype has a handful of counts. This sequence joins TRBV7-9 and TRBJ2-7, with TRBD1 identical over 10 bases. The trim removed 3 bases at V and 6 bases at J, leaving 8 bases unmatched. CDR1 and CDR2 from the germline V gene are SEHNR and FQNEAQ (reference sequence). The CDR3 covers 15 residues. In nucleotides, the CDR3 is TGTGCCAGCAGCTTTTCCGGGACAGGGGATGGCGAGCAGTACTTC. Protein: CASSFSGTGDGEQYF.

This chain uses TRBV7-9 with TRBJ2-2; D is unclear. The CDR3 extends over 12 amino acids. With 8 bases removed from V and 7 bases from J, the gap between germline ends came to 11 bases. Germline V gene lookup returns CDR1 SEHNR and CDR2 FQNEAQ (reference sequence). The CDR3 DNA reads TGTGCCAGCCCAAGAAAAGGCGGGGAGCTGTTTTTT. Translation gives CASPRKGGELFF.

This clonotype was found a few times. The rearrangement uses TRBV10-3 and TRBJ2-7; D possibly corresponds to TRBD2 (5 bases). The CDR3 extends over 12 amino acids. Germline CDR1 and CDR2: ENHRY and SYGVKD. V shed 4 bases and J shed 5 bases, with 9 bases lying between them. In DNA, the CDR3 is TGTGCCATCAGTGGGGAGTGGCACGAGCAGTACTTC. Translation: CAISGEWHEQYF.

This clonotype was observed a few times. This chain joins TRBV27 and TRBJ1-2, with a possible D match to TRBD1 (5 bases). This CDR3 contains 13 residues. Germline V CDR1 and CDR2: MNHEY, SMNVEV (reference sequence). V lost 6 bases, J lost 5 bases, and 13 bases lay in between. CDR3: CASRIRDSYGYTF. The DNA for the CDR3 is TGTGCCAGCAGGATCCGGGACTCTTATGGCTACACCTTC.

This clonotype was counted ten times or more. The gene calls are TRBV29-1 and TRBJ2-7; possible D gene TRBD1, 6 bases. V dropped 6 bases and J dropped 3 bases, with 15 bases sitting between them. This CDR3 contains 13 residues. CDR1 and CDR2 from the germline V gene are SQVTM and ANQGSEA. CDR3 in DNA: TGCAGCGTCATCCGGGACAATGTCTACGAGCAGTACTTC. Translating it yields CSVIRDNVYEQYF.

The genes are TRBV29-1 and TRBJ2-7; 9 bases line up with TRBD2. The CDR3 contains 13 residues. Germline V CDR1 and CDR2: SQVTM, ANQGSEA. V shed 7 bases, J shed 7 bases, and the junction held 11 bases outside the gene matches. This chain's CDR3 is CSAYGTAGGEQYF. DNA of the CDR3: TGCAGCGCATACGGGACAGCGGGAGGTGAGCAGTACTTC.

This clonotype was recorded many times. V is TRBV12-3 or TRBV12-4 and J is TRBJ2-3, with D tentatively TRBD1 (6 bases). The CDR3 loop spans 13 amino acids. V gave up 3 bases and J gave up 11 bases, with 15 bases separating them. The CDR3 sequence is CASSFLKWTEQYF. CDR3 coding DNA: TGTGCCAGCAGTTTTCTTAAGTGGACAGAGCAGTATTTT.

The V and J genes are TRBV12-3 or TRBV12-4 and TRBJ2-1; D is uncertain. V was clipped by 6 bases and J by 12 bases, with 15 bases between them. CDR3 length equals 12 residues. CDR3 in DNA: TGTGCCAGCAGCCAACACGCCCAAGGGCAGTTCTTC. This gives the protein CASSQHAQGQFF.

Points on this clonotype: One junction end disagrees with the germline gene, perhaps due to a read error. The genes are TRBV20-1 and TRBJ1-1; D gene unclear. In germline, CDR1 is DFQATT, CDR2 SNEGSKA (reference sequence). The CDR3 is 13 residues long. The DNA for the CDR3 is TGCAGTGCTAGCCACCCCGGGAACGCTGAAGCTTTCTTT. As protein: CSASHPGNAEAFF.

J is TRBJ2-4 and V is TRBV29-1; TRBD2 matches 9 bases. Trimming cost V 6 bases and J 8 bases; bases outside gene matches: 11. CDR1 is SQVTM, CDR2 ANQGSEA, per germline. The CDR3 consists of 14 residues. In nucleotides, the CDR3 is TGCAGCGTGATTGGGACTAGCTGGAGCGACATTCAGTACTTC. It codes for CSVIGTSWSDIQYF.

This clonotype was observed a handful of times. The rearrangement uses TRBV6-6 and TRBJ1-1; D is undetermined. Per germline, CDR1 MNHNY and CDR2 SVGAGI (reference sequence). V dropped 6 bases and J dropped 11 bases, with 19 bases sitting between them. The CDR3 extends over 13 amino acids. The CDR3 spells CASSPSDPRWAFF. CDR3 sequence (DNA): TGTGCCAGCAGCCCTTCCGATCCCAGGTGGGCTTTCTTT.

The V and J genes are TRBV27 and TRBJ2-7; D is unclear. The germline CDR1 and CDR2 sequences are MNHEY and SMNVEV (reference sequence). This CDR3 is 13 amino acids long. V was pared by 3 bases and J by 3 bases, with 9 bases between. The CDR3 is CASSFSPFYEQYF. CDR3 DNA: TGTGCCAGCAGTTTCTCACCCTTCTACGAGCAGTACTTC.

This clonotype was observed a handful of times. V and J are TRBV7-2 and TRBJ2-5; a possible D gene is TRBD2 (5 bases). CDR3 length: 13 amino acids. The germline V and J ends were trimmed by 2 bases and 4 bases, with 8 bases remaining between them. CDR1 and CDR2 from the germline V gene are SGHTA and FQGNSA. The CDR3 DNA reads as TGTGCCAGCAGCTTATCTAGCTCAGAGACCCAGTACTTC. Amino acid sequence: CASSLSSSETQYF.